The 27 T cell receptor beta chains listed next were all sequenced from one sample in a study of shared clonotypes between healthy human individuals. Libraries were prepared by immunoSEQ multiplex PCR; TCRdb keeps only in-frame clonotypes and omits some of them. The sample includes fewer than 3 million clones, 85% to 95% of them seen just once. The sample comprised naive CD4+ T cells from PBMCs. Subset of the sample: CD45RA+ positively selected. Source of these receptors: a man between 18 and 35 years old in good health. Some clones in this sample may be carry-over from other donors' samples.

The chain combines TRBV28 with TRBJ1-1; perhaps TRBD1 as D (5 bases). This CDR3 is built from 15 residues. V gave up 2 bases and J gave up 3 bases, with 13 bases separating them. Germline CDR1 is MDHEN and CDR2 is SYDVKM. The CDR3 here is CASSLPGGWDTEAFF. Here the CDR3 DNA reads TGTGCCAGCAGTTTACCGGGGGGATGGGACACTGAAGCTTTCTTT.

This chain joins TRBV7-3 and TRBJ2-5, with 7 positions matching TRBD2. Trimming at V came to 3 bases and at J to 5 bases, leaving 3 bases not matched to a gene. The CDR3 has 13 amino acids. CDR1 is SGHTA, CDR2 FQGTGA, per germline. The chain's CDR3 is CASSFGGTETQYF. Written as DNA, the CDR3 is TGTGCCAGCAGCTTCGGGGGGACCGAGACCCAGTACTTC.

Comments on this clone: Given a much more abundant clone one base away, this may be a read error. V and J are TRBV5-1 and TRBJ2-5; D is perhaps TRBD1 (6 bases). Trimming took 3 bases from V and 1 from J, leaving 7 bases between them. The CDR3 extends over 13 amino acids. Germline CDR1 reads SGHRS; CDR2 reads YFSETQ. CDR3 protein: CASSWDIQETQYF. The CDR3 nucleotides read TGCGCCAGCAGCTGGGACATCCAAGAGACCCAGTACTTC.

This clone was picked up one time. The chain recombines TRBV10-3 with TRBJ2-1; maybe TRBD1 (6 bases). Germline values: CDR1 ENHRY, CDR2 SYGVKD. The CDR3 has 16 amino acids. V gave up 10 bases and J gave up 0 bases, with 19 bases separating them. The CDR3 DNA follows: TGTGCCACCAACGGGCCGGGACACGACTCCTACAATGAGCAGTTCTTC. Translated: CATNGPGHDSYNEQFF.

The chain combines TRBV2 with TRBJ2-7; weak D call: TRBD1 (7 bases). The CDR3 length is 12 residues. The germline gives CDR1 SNHLY, CDR2 FYNNEI. The V end lost 5 bases, the J end lost 7 bases, and 12 bases lay between the germline ends. CDR3 bases: TGTGCCAGCAGTCTCAGGGGGGTTGAGCAGTACTTC. This encodes CASSLRGVEQYF.

The V and J genes are TRBV2 and TRBJ2-1; TRBD1 matches at 10 bases. The germline CDR1 and CDR2 sequences are SNHLY and FYNNEI. The CDR3 runs 15 residues. V trimming: 6 bases; J trimming: 3 bases; junction bases outside the gene matches: 5. The CDR3 DNA sequence: TGTGCCAGCAGCGTGGGGACAGGGGACTACAATGAGCAGTTCTTC. It codes for CASSVGTGDYNEQFF. Supplemented by reference TRBV2 and TRBJ2-1, the full variable domain reads EPEVTQTPSHQVTQMGQEVILRCVPISNHLYFYWYRQILGQKVEFLVSFYNNEISEKSEIFDDQFSVERPDGSNFTLKIRSTKLEDSAMYFCASSVGTGDYNEQFFGPGTRLTVL.

CDR3 sequence: CASTFAPTGSTDTQYF. In DNA form, the CDR3 reads TGCGCCAGCACCTTCGCGCCGACAGGGTCAACGGATACGCAGTATTTT. The chain links TRBV5-1 to TRBJ2-3; 7 bases map to TRBD1. CDR3 size: 16 residues. V trimming: 6 bases; J trimming: 6 bases; junction bases outside the gene matches: 16. CDR1 SGHRS and CDR2 YFSETQ come from the germline V gene.

This chain connects TRBV21-1 to TRBJ2-6. TRBV21-1 counts as a pseudogene. The CDR3 has 12 amino acids. The DNA of the CDR3 is TGTCGGTGCAGCTCTGGGGCCAACGTCCTGACTTTC. Translation: CRCSSGANVLTF.

The chain combines TRBV7-3 with TRBJ2-1; 11 bases are shared with TRBD2. The CDR3 runs 15 residues. In germline, CDR1 is SGHTA, CDR2 FQGTGA. The V gene end was trimmed by 3 bases and the J gene end by 5 bases; junction bases not matched to a gene: 3. The CDR3 is CASSFRGLADNEQFF. The CDR3 DNA is TGTGCCAGCAGCTTTAGGGGACTAGCGGACAATGAGCAGTTCTTC. Full variable domain (rest looked up from reference TRBV7-3 and TRBJ2-1): GAGVSQTPSNKVTEKGKYVELRCDPISGHTALYWYRQSLGQGPEFLIYFQGTGAADDSGLPNDRFFAVRPEGSVSTLKIQRTERGDSAVYLCASSFRGLADNEQFFGPGTRLTVL.

The chain carries TRBV15 and TRBJ2-3; no firm D call. The length of the CDR3 is 14 residues. Germline lookup yields CDR1 LNHNV and CDR2 YYDKDF (reference sequence). With 5 bases removed from V and 2 bases from J, the gap between germline ends came to 11 bases. The CDR3 reads CATSRQISTDTQYF. CDR3 sequence (DNA): TGTGCCACCAGCCGTCAGATATCCACAGATACGCAGTATTTT.

In its sample, this clone was seen once. The rearrangement joins TRBV28 to TRBJ1-2; D remains ambiguous. Germline loops: CDR1 MDHEN, CDR2 SYDVKM. V was clipped by 1 base and J by 5 bases, with 17 bases between them. The CDR3 covers 16 residues. In DNA, the CDR3 is TGTGCCAGCAGTTTATTTCGGCATGGGTCGGAATATGGCTACACCTTC. This translates into CASSLFRHGSEYGYTF.

The gene calls are TRBV5-8 and TRBJ1-2; a possible D gene is TRBD1 (5 bases). The germline V gene has CDR1 SGHTS and CDR2 YDEGEE. V shed 1 base and J shed 2 bases, with 18 bases lying between them. The CDR3 spans 17 residues. The CDR3 region is CASSLPGTENTNYGYTF. CDR3 in DNA: TGTGCCAGCAGCTTGCCCGGGACGGAGAACACCAACTATGGCTACACCTTC.

The chain joins TRBV6-5 to TRBJ2-7; the D gene could be TRBD1 or TRBD2 (5 bases each). Germline values: CDR1 MNHEY, CDR2 SVGAGI. There are 15 residues in the CDR3. The V end was cut by 6 bases, the J end by 7 bases, with 22 bases between. As DNA, the CDR3 is TGTGCCAGCAGGCCTCATACAGGAGGAGTGGGAGAGCAGTACTTC. It yields the protein CASRPHTGGVGEQYF.

The chain joins TRBV7-8 to TRBJ1-5, with 8 bases aligning to TRBD1. The CDR3 is made up of 17 amino acids. V shed 3 bases and J 6 bases; nucleotides not matched to a gene: 13. Germline CDR1 reads SGHVS; CDR2 reads FQNEAQ. This CDR3 reads CASSLYGTGGLVQPQHF. The CDR3 DNA sequence: TGTGCCAGCAGCTTGTATGGGACAGGCGGTCTGGTTCAGCCCCAGCATTTT.

The rearrangement links TRBV18 to TRBJ2-7; D may match TRBD1 or TRBD2 (6 bases each). Trimming removed 0 bases at V and 0 bases at J, with 18 bases between. The CDR3 is 18 residues long. Per germline, CDR1 KGHSH and CDR2 LQKENI. Here the CDR3 reads CASSPPVIIGGGSYEQYF. The CDR3 nucleotides are TGTGCCAGCTCACCACCGGTGATAATAGGAGGGGGCTCCTACGAGCAGTACTTC.

A single count supports this clone. The chain recombines TRBV5-1 with TRBJ2-3; 7 positions agree with TRBD1. Germline V gene sequence: CDR1 SGHRS, CDR2 YFSETQ. The junction had 7 bases not matched to a gene; V was cut back by 0 bases and J by 6 bases. The CDR3 spans 15 residues. The CDR3 nucleotides read TGCGCCAGCAGCTTGGGAGACAGGGAAAGGGATACGCAGTATTTT. Translating gives CASSLGDRERDTQYF. The full variable domain, its missing parts supplied by reference TRBV5-1 and TRBJ2-3, is KAGVTQTPRYLIKTRGQQVTLSCSPISGHRSVSWYQQTPGQGLQFLFEYFSETQRNKGNFPGRFSGRQFSNSRSEMNVSTLELGDSALYLCASSLGDRERDTQYFGPGTRLTVL.

Points on this clone: Other DNA sequences from this sample encode an identical CDR3 as well. The V call is TRBV7-3, the J call TRBJ2-2; D gene unclear. V lost 0 bases, J lost 3 bases, and 5 bases lay in between. Germline V lookup: CDR1 SGHTA, CDR2 FQGTGA. CDR3 length equals 14 residues. This chain's CDR3 is CASSLTRDTGELFF. CDR3 DNA: TGTGCCAGCAGCTTAACACGGGACACCGGGGAGCTGTTTTTT.

The J gene is TRBJ2-2, the V gene TRBV19, with D uncertain. This CDR3 has 11 amino acids. Trimming removed 6 bases at V and 5 bases at J, with 4 bases between. Germline CDR1 LNHDA, CDR2 SQIVND (reference sequence). The CDR3 loop is CASSETGELFF. For the CDR3, the DNA is TGTGCCAGTAGCGAGACCGGGGAGCTGTTTTTT.

The chain employs TRBV5-1 and TRBJ1-1; 9 bases match TRBD1. Trimming at V came to 3 bases and at J to 3 bases, leaving 6 bases not matched to a gene. The CDR3 is 15 residues long. Germline CDR1 and CDR2: SGHRS and YFSETQ. DNA of the CDR3: TGCGCCAGCAGCTATAAGACAGGGGGTGACACTGAAGCTTTCTTT. This translates into CASSYKTGGDTEAFF.

CDR3 sequence: CASRSGGKPQHF. CDR3 coding DNA: TGTGCCAGCAGATCAGGGGGGAAGCCCCAGCATTTT. J is TRBJ1-5 and V is TRBV28, with 7 nucleotides matching TRBD1. This CDR3 is 12 amino acids long. Per germline, CDR1 MDHEN and CDR2 SYDVKM. V lost 6 bases, J lost 8 bases, and 4 bases stayed unmatched.

The CDR3 nucleotides read TGTGCCAGCAGCTTGATCCCCATCGACAGGGGGCAAGGCACTGAAGCTTTCTTT. Translated: CASSLIPIDRGQGTEAFF. This chain links TRBV5-6 with TRBJ1-1, with 10 positions matching TRBD1. Germline V gene lookup returns CDR1 SGHDT and CDR2 YYEEEE. V lost 1 base to trimming and J lost 4 bases; unmatched junction nucleotides: 13. This CDR3 comprises 18 residues.

As for this clone: The sample holds other DNA sequences that translate to the same CDR3. The V call is TRBV7-2, the J call TRBJ2-3; D is undetermined. Germline CDR1 and CDR2: SGHTA and FQGNSA. Trimming removed 8 bases from V and 2 bases from J, with 11 bases in between. The CDR3 sequence is 13 residues long. CDR3 amino acids: CASSPRTTDTQYF. CDR3 in DNA: TGTGCCAGCTCTCCCAGGACCACAGATACGCAGTATTTT. The variable domain in full, with the rest retrieved from reference TRBV7-2 and TRBJ2-3, is GAGVSQSPSNKVTEKGKDVELRCDPISGHTALYWYRQSLGQGLEFLIYFQGNSAPDKSGLPSDRFSAERTGGSVSTLTIQRTQQEDSAVYLCASSPRTTDTQYFGPGTRLTVL.

This rearrangement joins TRBV4-2 to TRBJ2-1; D not resolved. With 4 bases removed from V and 1 base from J, the gap between germline ends came to 8 bases. Germline CDR1 LGHNA, CDR2 YNFKEQ. The CDR3 is 14 amino acids. CDR3 bases: TGTGCCAGCAGCCCCCGGAGTTCCTACAATGAGCAGTTCTTC. This translates into CASSPRSSYNEQFF.

A few counts support this clone. V usage is TRBV11-3 and J usage is TRBJ1-1; unclear D gene. V was cut by 5 bases and J by 6 bases, with 13 bases left in between. This CDR3 comprises 13 residues. CDR1 is SGHNT and CDR2 is YENEEA in the germline V gene. The CDR3 reads CASSQGLGAEAFF. In DNA form, the CDR3 reads TGTGCCAGCAGCCAAGGGTTGGGCGCTGAAGCTTTCTTT.

The rearrangement joins TRBV28 to TRBJ2-2, with D unresolved. Looked up from germline, CDR1 is MDHEN and CDR2 is SYDVKM. This CDR3 spans 14 amino acids. Trimming cost V 8 bases and J 0 bases, with 10 bases left between them. The CDR3 region is CASAGASNTGELFF. CDR3 coding DNA: TGTGCCAGCGCCGGCGCTTCGAACACCGGGGAGCTGTTTTTT.

This rearrangement joins TRBV19 to TRBJ1-5; tentatively, D is TRBD1 (5 bases). V lost 2 bases and J lost 2, with 16 bases in between. CDR3 length: 17 amino acids. Germline V gives CDR1 LNHDA, CDR2 SQIVND (reference sequence). As DNA, the CDR3 is TGTGCCAGTAGTATACCCCGCCGGCAGGGAGGCAATCAGCCCCAGCATTTT. This translates into CASSIPRRQGGNQPQHF.

The chain has TRBV14 and TRBJ1-5; D is unresolved. Trimming stripped 0 bases from V and 6 bases from J, with 12 bases between. CDR3 length: 15 amino acids. Germline loops: CDR1 SGHDN, CDR2 FVKESK. The CDR3 is CASSQDFPGSQPQHF. The CDR3 DNA sequence: TGTGCCAGCAGCCAAGATTTTCCAGGATCTCAGCCCCAGCATTTT.